This T cell receptor beta chain was profiled in a study of blood T cell repertoires in COVID-19. About the research overall: Samples taken during acute and convalescent COVID-19 were collected in the United States, Italy and Spain. The analysed material was cDNA or gDNA that came from T cells, B-cell-depleted T cells, or PBMCs.

Data came from immunoSEQ multiplex PCR; TCRdb stores just in-frame clones and leaves some out. The table lists around 200,000 clones, roughly 86% of them singletons. Material for sequencing was peripheral blood. The source is a man between 18 and 29 years old with active or convalescent COVID-19.

The CDR3, as DNA: TGTGCCAGTAGTTCCCTTCCCCAGGTAACGGAAGCTTTCTTT. Translating it yields CASSSLPQVTEAFF. The gene calls are TRBV19 and TRBJ1-1, with D unresolved. There are 14 residues in the CDR3. The germline V gene has CDR1 LNHDA and CDR2 SQIVND (reference sequence). The V end was cut by 5 bases, the J end by 8 bases, with 18 bases between.